This T cell receptor beta chain was recorded in a study of blood T cell repertoires in COVID-19. Using immunoSEQ multiplex PCR, the repertoire was profiled, and TCRdb retains in-frame clones only, with some absent. The sample yields 130,000 to 150,000 clones, around 91% seen once. This receptor was taken from a woman in her sixties with active COVID-19. Sequencing was done on a sample of peripheral blood.

The CDR3 loop is CASSQETSSYNEQFF. For the CDR3, the DNA is TGTGCCAGCAGCCAGGAGACGAGCTCCTACAATGAGCAGTTCTTC. The chain joins TRBV3-1 (or the pseudogene TRBV3-2) to TRBJ2-1; D call uncertain. Trimming shortened V by 3 bases and J by 0 bases, and 9 bases separated the two germline ends. In germline, CDR1 is LGHDT, CDR2 YNNKEL (reference sequence). The CDR3 loop spans 15 amino acids.